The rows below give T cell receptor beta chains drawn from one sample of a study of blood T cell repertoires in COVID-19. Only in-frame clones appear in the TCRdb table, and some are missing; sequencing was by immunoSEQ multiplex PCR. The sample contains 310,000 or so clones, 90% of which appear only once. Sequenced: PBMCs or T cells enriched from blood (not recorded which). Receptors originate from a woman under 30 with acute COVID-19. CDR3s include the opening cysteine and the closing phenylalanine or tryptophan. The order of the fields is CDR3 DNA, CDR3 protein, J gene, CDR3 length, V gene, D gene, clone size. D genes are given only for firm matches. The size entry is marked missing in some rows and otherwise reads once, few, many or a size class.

TGTGCCAGCAGTTTATGGGCCAGTTATACGCAGTATTTT | CASSLWASYTQYF | TRBJ2-3 | 13 | TRBV27 | . | .
TGCAGCGTTTCTCGGGATAATGAAAAACTGTTTTTT | CSVSRDNEKLFF | TRBJ1-4 | 12 | TRBV29-1 | . | .
TGTGCCAGCAACCGGGACAGGGGGCAATATGGCTACACCTTC | CASNRDRGQYGYTF | TRBJ1-2 | 14 | TRBV5-5 | TRBD1 | .
TGTGCCAGCAGCCCCAGGAGACCTTGGACTGCATCCTACGAGCAGTACTTC | CASSPRRPWTASYEQYF | TRBJ2-7 | 17 | TRBV6-2/TRBV6-3 | . | .
TGTGCCAGCTCACCAGGGACTTCAACCTACGAGCAGTACTTC | CASSPGTSTYEQYF | TRBJ2-7 | 14 | TRBV18 | . | .
TGTGCCAGCAGTTTTCCTAGCGGAACCTACGAGCAGTACTTC | CASSFPSGTYEQYF | TRBJ2-7 | 14 | TRBV6-2/TRBV6-3 | TRBD2 | once
TGTGCCAAAGGTGGTAGCGGAGACACCGGGGAGCTGTTTTTT | CAKGGSGDTGELFF | TRBJ2-2 | 14 | TRBV2 | . | .
TGTGCCAGCAGCTTGGGACTAGCGGGAGTGAGCAATGAGCAGTTCTTC | CASSLGLAGVSNEQFF | TRBJ2-1 | 16 | TRBV5-6 | TRBD2 | .
TGTGCCAGCAGCGTGGGACAGGGCTTCAATCAGCCCCAGCATTTT | CASSVGQGFNQPQHF | TRBJ1-5 | 15 | TRBV6-5 | TRBD1 | .
TGTGCCAGCAGCCGACTAAAGGACAGCTCCTACAATGAGCAGTTCTTC | CASSRLKDSSYNEQFF | TRBJ2-1 | 16 | TRBV5-8 | . | once
TGTGCCAGCAGTTTATCCCCGGGACAGGTCTACGAGCAGTACTTC | CASSLSPGQVYEQYF | TRBJ2-7 | 15 | TRBV27 | TRBD1 | .
TGTGCCAGCAGCTTAAAGGGGGAGAACTATGGCTACACCTTC | CASSLKGENYGYTF | TRBJ1-2 | 14 | TRBV7-9 | . | .
TGTGCCAGCAGCTCCCGCTCTCACTTGTCCACTGAAGCTTTCTTT | CASSSRSHLSTEAFF | TRBJ1-1 | 15 | TRBV7-2 | . | once
TGTGCCACCAGTGATTGGTCCCGGGGCTCCTACAATGAGCAGTTCTTC | CATSDWSRGSYNEQFF | TRBJ2-1 | 16 | TRBV24-1 | . | .
TGTGCCTGGAATAACAGGGGGAAGACCCAGTACTTC | CAWNNRGKTQYF | TRBJ2-5 | 12 | TRBV30 | TRBD1 | .
TGCGCCAGCAGCATAAGCCAGGGAAATCAGCCCCAGCATTTT | CASSISQGNQPQHF | TRBJ1-5 | 14 | TRBV4-3 | . | .
TGTGCCAGCAGTGATTCTAGCGGGAGTGTTGAGCAGTTCTTC | CASSDSSGSVEQFF | TRBJ2-1 | 14 | TRBV6-1 | TRBD2 | many
TGTGCCACCCAAAGGGACATAATGAACACTGAAGCTTTCTTT | CATQRDIMNTEAFF | TRBJ1-1 | 14 | TRBV6-5 | . | .
TGTGCCAGTAGTATAGTGCGGACAGAGATAAACTATGGCTACACCTTC | CASSIVRTEINYGYTF | TRBJ1-2 | 16 | TRBV19 | . | .
TGTGCCAGCTCACCGGAGGTGAGCAATCAGCCCCAGCATTTT | CASSPEVSNQPQHF | TRBJ1-5 | 14 | TRBV18 | . | .
TGTGCCAGCAGCGTTGGGACTAGCCCCGGGGAGCTGTTTTTT | CASSVGTSPGELFF | TRBJ2-2 | 14 | TRBV9 | TRBD2 | .
TGTGCCAGCAGCTCGCATTGGACAGGCACTAGCACAGATACGCAGTATTTT | CASSSHWTGTSTDTQYF | TRBJ2-3 | 17 | TRBV5-6 | TRBD1 | once
TGCGCCAGCAGTGGGCTTAGCGGGAGGCTATACAATGAGCAGTTCTTC | CASSGLSGRLYNEQFF | TRBJ2-1 | 16 | TRBV10-1 | TRBD2 | .
TGCGCCAGCAGCCAAGGGGGGGTTAGCGGCCCATCGGGTGCCTACGAGCAGTACTTC | CASSQGGVSGPSGAYEQYF | TRBJ2-7 | 19 | TRBV4-1 | . | .
TGTGCCAGCAGCTCGGGACAGGGTGTCTACGAGCAGTACTTC | CASSSGQGVYEQYF | TRBJ2-7 | 14 | TRBV7-8 | TRBD1 | .
TGCGCCAGCAGTAACCAACAGGACATGAACACTGAAGCTTTCTTT | CASSNQQDMNTEAFF | TRBJ1-1 | 15 | TRBV5-1 | . | .
TGTGCCAGCGGGAGGAGACAGGGGCCCCAGACTTTCTTT | CASGRRQGPQTFF | TRBJ1-1 | 13 | TRBV6-5 | TRBD1 | .
TGCGCCAGCAGTCAGAGGACTAGCGGCTACGAGCAGTACTTC | CASSQRTSGYEQYF | TRBJ2-7 | 14 | TRBV10-2 | TRBD2 | .
TGCTCCGCAGTGATTGCCTACGAGCAGTACTTC | CSAVIAYEQYF | TRBJ2-7 | 11 | TRBV20-1 | . | .
TGTGCCAGCAGCCCTCCGGGACTCCGGAATTCAGATACGCAGTATTTT | CASSPPGLRNSDTQYF | TRBJ2-3 | 16 | TRBV7-2 | . | few
TGTGCCAGCAGCCAAGACGGGGCTAGCGGGGCTATGGGGGCAGTTTTCTTC | CASSQDGASGAMGAVFF | TRBJ2-1 | 17 | TRBV3-1/TRBV3-2 | TRBD2 | .
TGTGCCAGCAGCGTGGGTACAGCGGCGAACACCGGGGAGCTGTTTTTT | CASSVGTAANTGELFF | TRBJ2-2 | 16 | TRBV7-3 | . | .
TGCGCCAGCAGCCGCGGGGAAGGCGGGGTGGGAGAAGCTTTCTTT | CASSRGEGGVGEAFF | TRBJ1-1 | 15 | TRBV4-1 | . | .
TGTGCCAGCAGTGAAGGGAGGTATGAGCAGTTCTTC | CASSEGRYEQFF | TRBJ2-1 | 12 | TRBV25-1 | . | .
TGTGCCAGCAGCCTTTATTGGAACACTGAAGCTTTCTTT | CASSLYWNTEAFF | TRBJ1-1 | 13 | TRBV7-2 | . | .
TGTGCCAGCTCACCACCGGAGGGAATCACCGGGGAGCTGTTTTTT | CASSPPEGITGELFF | TRBJ2-2 | 15 | TRBV18 | . | .
TGTGCCAGCAGCACACCGGGACTAAGGTACAATGAGCAGTTCTTC | CASSTPGLRYNEQFF | TRBJ2-1 | 15 | TRBV7-2 | TRBD2 | .
TGTGCCAGCAGTGACTCAGGGCACTTTTCCCTGGCTACCGGGGAGCTGTTTTTT | CASSDSGHFSLATGELFF | TRBJ2-2 | 18 | TRBV2 | . | .
TGTGCCAGCAGTGAAGGAATGACAGGGGGCAATCTATGGGAAAAACTGTTTTTT | CASSEGMTGGNLWEKLFF | TRBJ1-4 | 18 | TRBV6-1 | TRBD1 | .
TGTGCCAGCACCAGACAGGGGGCCTACAATGAGCAGTTCTTC | CASTRQGAYNEQFF | TRBJ2-1 | 14 | TRBV3-1/TRBV3-2 | TRBD1 | .
TGCGCCAGCCGCCGGACTTTCGGGGAGACCCAGTACTTC | CASRRTFGETQYF | TRBJ2-5 | 13 | TRBV5-1 | . | .
TGTGCCTGGAGTGTATCCGACAGGACTTCCTACGAGCAGTACTTC | CAWSVSDRTSYEQYF | TRBJ2-7 | 15 | TRBV30 | . | .
TGTGCCAGCCGGGCCGGGACTAGCGGGAATGGTGAGCAGTTCTTC | CASRAGTSGNGEQFF | TRBJ2-1 | 15 | TRBV11-3 | TRBD2 | .
TGTGCCAGCAGCACCTCGACAGTCTACGAGCAGTACTTC | CASSTSTVYEQYF | TRBJ2-7 | 13 | TRBV7-9 | . | few
TGTGCCAGCAGTCTTCCCCTGTGCCTAGCGGGAGTTTCCTACGAGCAGTACTTC | CASSLPLCLAGVSYEQYF | TRBJ2-7 | 18 | TRBV27 | TRBD2 | .
TGTGCCAGCAGCTTAGGGGGCAGTAGGAACTATGGCTACACCTTC | CASSLGGSRNYGYTF | TRBJ1-2 | 15 | TRBV7-2 | . | .
TGTGCCAGCAGCTTCAACCCGGTACTAGCGGGAGAGGTCGAGGAGACCCAGTACTTC | CASSFNPVLAGEVEETQYF | TRBJ2-5 | 19 | TRBV5-5 | TRBD2 | once
TGTGCCAGCAGTTACGGGGGGACGGGCATGAACACTGAAGCTTTCTTT | CASSYGGTGMNTEAFF | TRBJ1-1 | 16 | TRBV6-6 | . | .
TGTGCCATCAGACCCCGGGGACTAGCGGGAGGGGGCGAGCAGTACTTC | CAIRPRGLAGGGEQYF | TRBJ2-7 | 16 | TRBV10-3 | TRBD2 | .
TGTGCCACCAGTATGGCGGGAGGGGGAAAGGCCGGGGAGCTGTTTTTT | CATSMAGGGKAGELFF | TRBJ2-2 | 16 | TRBV24-1 | TRBD2 | .
TGTGCCAGCGGGACAGGTGGCAGTGGGGACACTGAAGCTTTCTTT | CASGTGGSGDTEAFF | TRBJ1-1 | 15 | TRBV7-2 | TRBD1 | .